One TCR beta chain is described in this entry. Its antigen is unknown. With 0 bases removed from V and 6 bases from J, the gap between germline ends came to 16 bases. CDR3 length: 16 amino acids. The germline V gene encodes CDR1 SGHDT and CDR2 YYEEEE. TCRdb's copy holds only in-frame clones and misses some; the assay was immunoSEQ multiplex PCR. The data contain 100,000 to 150,000 clones, about 80% of them seen just once; the ten biggest clones take up approximately 3%. The source of the sample is a study of identifying expanded T cells in peripheral blood. Study-wide points: Over about two and four weeks, about 15 and 18 clones changed, versus around 1.2 between replicates.

The clonotype was recovered from a person aged 18 to 69 in good health. This chain joins TRBV5-6 and TRBJ1-5, with a weak D call TRBD1 (5 bases). Sequencing was done on a sample of blood. CDR3 DNA sequence: TGTGCCAGCAGCTTGGCCGGCGGGGCAGGGAGTCAGCCCCAGCATTTT. This encodes CASSLAGGAGSQPQHF.